These 13 T cell receptor beta chains share one sample of origin, sequenced in a study of blood T cell repertoires in COVID-19. Measured with immunoSEQ multiplex PCR; TCRdb has only the in-frame clones, and not every one. Of 200,000 to 250,000 clones in the sample, 82% were seen once. Sequenced: peripheral blood. Receptor source: an elderly woman with active or convalescent COVID-19.

The genes are TRBV6-5 and TRBJ1-3; the D is unclear. From germline, CDR1 is MNHEY and CDR2 SVGAGI. The CDR3 is 15 residues long. V was shortened by 0 bases and J by 4 bases, with 10 bases between the two germline ends. As DNA, the CDR3 is TGTGCCAGCAGTTACTCGGGAGGGCTCGGAAACACCATATATTTT. It encodes CASSYSGGLGNTIYF.

V usage is TRBV3-1 (or the pseudogene TRBV3-2) and J usage is TRBJ2-7, with a tentative D call TRBD2 (6 bases). The CDR3 loop spans 13 amino acids. Trimming pared 4 bases from V and 6 bases from J, leaving 13 bases between. CDR1 is LGHDT and CDR2 is YNNKEL in the germline V gene (reference sequence). CDR3 coding DNA: TGTGCCAGCAGCCCTGGGACTTTCTCCGAGCAGTACTTC. Translating gives CASSPGTFSEQYF.

V is TRBV24-1 and J is TRBJ2-3; maybe TRBD1 (5 bases). Between the trimmed V and J ends, which lost 1 base and 3 bases, there was a span of 16 bases. The CDR3 length is 17 residues. CDR1 is KGHDR, CDR2 SFDVKD, per germline. CDR3 coding DNA: TGTGCCACCAGTGATTTAAATGCCCAGGGTCGAACAGATACGCAGTATTTT. Protein sequence: CATSDLNAQGRTDTQYF.

This clone appeared a few times. The rearrangement links TRBV19 to TRBJ2-7; 11 bases are shared with TRBD2. CDR1 LNHDA and CDR2 SQIVND come from the germline V gene (reference sequence). With 3 bases clipped from V and 2 bases from J, the junction kept 3 bases outside the gene matches. The CDR3 extends over 15 amino acids. CDR3 in DNA: TGTGCCAGTAGTATCGGACTAGCGGGCACCTACGAGCAGTACTTC. As protein: CASSIGLAGTYEQYF.

The chain recombines TRBV4-2 with TRBJ2-2; D remains ambiguous. The CDR3 loop spans 16 amino acids. Deletions cut 0 bases from V and 4 bases from J, with 12 bases between. The germline V gene has CDR1 LGHNA and CDR2 YNFKEQ. CDR3 amino acids: CASSQDPTTGTGELFF. In nucleotides, the CDR3 is TGTGCCAGCAGCCAAGATCCCACTACGGGCACCGGGGAGCTGTTTTTT.

This chain uses TRBV7-9 with TRBJ1-4; D is ambiguous. Between the trimmed V and J ends, which lost 2 bases and 8 bases, there was a span of 9 bases. Germline CDR1 SEHNR, CDR2 FQNEAQ (reference sequence). The CDR3 consists of 13 residues. The CDR3: CASSLTDTEKLFF. The CDR3 bases are TGTGCCAGCAGCTTAACCGATACAGAAAAACTGTTTTTT.

Only a few counts were recorded for this clone. This sequence joins TRBV5-1 and TRBJ2-1; the D gene is possibly TRBD2 (6 bases). Germline values: CDR1 SGHRS, CDR2 YFSETQ. The V end lost 0 bases, the J end lost 10 bases, and 17 bases lay between the germline ends. The CDR3 loop spans 15 amino acids. CDR3 nucleotide sequence: TGCGCCAGCAGCTTGGCAGACCCTCTCCGGGAGGAGCAGTTCTTC. This encodes CASSLADPLREEQFF.

Points on this clone: Other DNA sequences in the sample encode the same CDR3. The chain is built from TRBV5-4 and TRBJ1-1; D ambiguous. This CDR3 comprises 13 residues. Trimming took off 8 bases at V and 2 bases at J, with 13 bases between the two ends. From germline, CDR1 is SGHNT and CDR2 YYREEE (reference sequence). The CDR3 loop is CASSRGGNTEAFF. CDR3 DNA sequence: TGTGCCAGTTCCCGCGGAGGAAACACTGAAGCTTTCTTT.

The chain joins TRBV5-1 to TRBJ1-2; the D gene is possibly TRBD1 (6 bases). Germline loops: CDR1 SGHRS, CDR2 YFSETQ. This CDR3 is built from 15 residues. V lost 6 bases and J 4 bases, leaving 19 bases between the germline ends. CDR3 in DNA: TGCGCCAGCAAAAAGTCCGGGACACAAGTCTATGGCTACACCTTC. Amino acids: CASKKSGTQVYGYTF.

The chain has TRBV5-1 and TRBJ1-1; perhaps TRBD1 as D (5 bases). Germline V gives CDR1 SGHRS, CDR2 YFSETQ. The CDR3 has 14 amino acids. Trimming cost V 5 bases and J 1 base, with 12 bases left between them. The CDR3 bases are TGCGCCAGCAGGATACAGGTCCAGAACACTGAAGCTTTCTTT. This encodes CASRIQVQNTEAFF.

The genes are TRBV5-6 and TRBJ2-7, with D unresolved. Germline CDR1 is SGHDT and CDR2 is YYEEEE. This CDR3 spans 15 amino acids. Trimming pared 2 bases from V and 3 bases from J, leaving 15 bases between. CDR3 sequence reads: CASSFGVNRVYEQYF. CDR3 nucleotides: TGTGCCAGCAGCTTCGGTGTGAATCGGGTCTACGAGCAGTACTTC.

The chain is built from TRBV19 and TRBJ1-5; maybe TRBD1 (5 bases). Germline loops: CDR1 LNHDA, CDR2 SQIVND (reference sequence). V was cut by 7 bases and J by 2 bases, with 15 bases left in between. The CDR3 sequence is 15 residues long. The CDR3 sequence is CASKAQQGGNQPQHF. DNA for the CDR3: TGTGCCAGTAAGGCCCAGCAGGGCGGCAATCAGCCCCAGCATTTT.

CDR3 nucleotide sequence: TGTGCCAGCAGCTTTCACCCCCCCTCTAGCGCCAGGATGTACAATGAGCAGTTCTTC. This gives the protein CASSFHPPSSARMYNEQFF. This sequence joins TRBV11-2 and TRBJ2-1, with D possibly being TRBD2 (6 bases). From germline, CDR1 is SGHAT and CDR2 FQNNGV. Trimming left V 3 bases short and J 4 bases short, with 25 bases between. CDR3 length equals 19 residues.